These T cell receptor beta chains were read from a single sample in a study of cytomegalovirus exposure and HLA in healthy donors. Clones were sequenced by immunoSEQ multiplex PCR, and TCRdb holds only the in-frame ones, with some missing. The sample yields under 150,000 clones, approximately 81% seen once. What was sequenced was PBMCs. The receptors shown here come from a man aged 18 to 35 in good health and CMV-seronegative. Each CDR3 is given with its conserved first and last residue. The D gene is left open where the match is weak. Where a row states a size, it is once, few, many or the class of an expanded clone; other rows omit it.

CDR3,DNA,size,V,D,J
CAWSVLERLAAYEQYF,TGTGCCTGGAGTGTACTTGAACGGCTAGCGGCCTACGAGCAGTACTTC,once,TRBV30,TRBD2,TRBJ2-7
CAISENDRGNGYTF,TGTGCCATCAGTGAGAACGACAGGGGGAACGGCTACACCTTC,.,TRBV10-3,TRBD1,TRBJ1-2
CASSLASSGQETQYF,TGCGCCAGCAGCTTGGCCAGTTCAGGCCAAGAGACCCAGTACTTC,.,TRBV5-1,.,TRBJ2-5
CASSQGRRSERNTIYF,TGCGCCAGCAGCCAAGGGAGAAGGTCTGAAAGAAACACCATATATTTT,.,TRBV4-3,.,TRBJ1-3
CAWTGQGMRYEQYF,TGTGCCTGGACTGGACAGGGGATGCGTTACGAGCAGTACTTC,.,TRBV30,TRBD1,TRBJ2-7
CASSVAGTPLYSPLHF,TGTGCCAGCAGCGTAGCTGGGACACCTTTGTACTCACCCCTCCACTTT,once,TRBV9,.,TRBJ1-6
CASSYEGTGELFF,TGTGCCAGCAGTTACGAGGGCACCGGGGAGCTGTTTTTT,.,TRBV6-5,.,TRBJ2-2
CAWDSGRRSNQPQHF,TGTGCCTGGGATTCAGGGCGAAGGAGCAATCAGCCCCAGCATTTT,.,TRBV30,.,TRBJ1-5
CASSITRGGGTQETQYF,TGCGCCAGCAGCATAACCCGTGGGGGGGGTACCCAAGAGACCCAGTACTTC,.,TRBV5-1,TRBD2,TRBJ2-5
CASSPQRGPETQYF,TGTGCCAGCAGTCCCCAGCGGGGACCAGAGACCCAGTACTTC,.,TRBV6-1,TRBD2,TRBJ2-5
CASSVQSSDYGYTF,TGTGCCAGCAGTGTACAGTCTTCCGACTATGGCTACACCTTC,.,TRBV6-1,.,TRBJ1-2
CASSSTGNRGRNTIYF,TGTGCCAGCAGCTCAACCGGTAACAGGGGACGGAACACCATATATTTT,.,TRBV7-2,TRBD1,TRBJ1-3
CASSPGLYEQYF,TGTGCCAGCTCACCAGGCCTCTACGAGCAGTACTTC,few,TRBV18,.,TRBJ2-7
CASSFDRLGYTF,TGCGCCAGCAGCTTTGACAGGCTTGGCTACACCTTC,.,TRBV5-1,.,TRBJ1-2
CAISESLWRVDNSPLHF,TGTGCCATCAGTGAGTCCCTTTGGAGGGTCGATAATTCACCCCTCCACTTT,.,TRBV10-3,.,TRBJ1-6
CASSPADTYEQYF,TGTGCCAGCAGCCCTGCGGACACCTACGAGCAGTACTTC,.,TRBV9,.,TRBJ2-7
CASIPGQGHYEQYF,TGTGCCAGTATCCCGGGACAGGGGCACTACGAGCAGTACTTC,.,TRBV19,TRBD1,TRBJ2-7
CATSRSGRGRAEQYF,TGTGCCACCAGCAGATCCGGGAGAGGGAGGGCCGAGCAGTACTTC,.,TRBV15,TRBD2,TRBJ2-7
CASSLSPTTAGEEQFF,TGTGCCAGCAGCTTATCCCCAACGACAGCTGGCGAGGAGCAGTTCTTC,few,TRBV7-2,.,TRBJ2-1
CAAMGTEPYEQYF,TGTGCCGCCATGGGCACAGAACCCTACGAGCAGTACTTC,.,TRBV6-6,.,TRBJ2-7
CASSWARGAKDLLHF,TGTGCCAGCAGCTGGGCGCGGGGCGCCAAGGATCTCCTCCACTTT,.,TRBV11-2,.,TRBJ1-6
CASSPRNYGYTF,TGTGCCAGCAGTCCTAGGAACTATGGCTACACCTTC,few,TRBV28,.,TRBJ1-2
CASGEETQYF,TGTGCCAGCGGAGAAGAGACCCAGTACTTC,once,TRBV13,.,TRBJ2-5
CASSETRLGAEAFF,TGTGCCAGCAGCGAGACCAGATTGGGCGCTGAAGCTTTCTTT,.,TRBV9,.,TRBJ1-1